This T cell receptor beta chain is drawn from a study of CD8 T cells in Susac syndrome (dated by TCRdb to about 2019). At the level of the whole study: Repertoire sequencing was used to test whether CD8+ T cell activation and differentiation in Susac syndrome was antigen driven. What the authors observed across the whole study: The TCR sequencing and HLA analysis was acknowledged to have included a relatively small number of individuals.

Worth noting for this clonotype: There is no known antigen for this receptor. No much larger clone exists at a distance of one base, and base qualities are not known.

CDR3 length: 11 amino acids, cysteine to phenylalanine. The entry retains the CDR3 DNA only, 33 bases that are in frame from base 1. From the germline V gene (reference sequence), CDR1 is MNHNY and CDR2 is SVGAGI. The trim is 4 bases for V and 7 bases for J, with a gap of 4 bases between the germline ends. Peripheral blood CD8+ and CD4+ T cells from healthy donors, Susac syndrome patients and multiple sclerosis patients were profiled using high-throughput TCR beta sequencing. Multiple sclerosis controls were treatment-naive patients with stable or active relapsing-remitting disease fulfilling revised McDonald criteria. Bulk CD8+ and CD4+ T cells were purified by magnetic negative isolation, while CD8+ TEMRA cells were enriched using FACS. Blood was drawn into EDTA tubes, processed within 24 hours, and PBMCs were isolated by density gradient centrifugation. PBMCs intended for TCR sequencing were frozen in liquid nitrogen and were later thawed in a 37 degrees C water bath. The sorted or isolated CD4+, CD8+ and CD8+ TEMRA cells reached a purity of at least 90%.

RNA was extracted using the RNeasy kit, and roughly 0.45 to 1 microgram was reverse transcribed with random hexamers. The immunoSEQ multiplex PCR assay, covering 54 Vbeta and 13 Jbeta segments, was used to amplify TCR beta CDR3 regions. PCR amplification bias was corrected using a synthetic template baseline for primer optimization and computational correction. Processing in the source paper ran as follows. Reads were annotated to V, D and J genes according to IMGT and were analyzed with immunoSEQ Analyzer, with only productive sequences retained. To calculate clonality, Shannon entropy was normalized by log2 of the number of productive unique sequences and then subtracted from one. For each patient and control, public and private clones were evaluated within the 100 most prevalent clones. Susac-specific clones were defined as absent from healthy and MS cohorts, over a thousand published viral clones and other ImmuneACCESS disease sequences. TCRdb reworked the public reads: Q25 trimming with fastp, MiXCR clone assembly, productive beta chains retained. Rows are combined by CDR3 protein, so each entry shows the most common genes and DNA. V and J calls and clone size were set by TCRdb, not the authors. For this sample there are over 300,000 distinct CDR3 sequences; about 90% appear just once. The ten largest clones add up to 0.06% to 0.075% of the sample.

The chain is assembled from TRBV6-6 and TRBJ2-2; the D gene is unclear. This TCR was sampled from a human donor with multiple sclerosis. Sequenced: CD4+ T cells from PBMCs. The DNA reads TGTGCCAGCAGTTCTCTCGGGGAGCTGTTTTTT. This gives the protein CASSSLGELFF.